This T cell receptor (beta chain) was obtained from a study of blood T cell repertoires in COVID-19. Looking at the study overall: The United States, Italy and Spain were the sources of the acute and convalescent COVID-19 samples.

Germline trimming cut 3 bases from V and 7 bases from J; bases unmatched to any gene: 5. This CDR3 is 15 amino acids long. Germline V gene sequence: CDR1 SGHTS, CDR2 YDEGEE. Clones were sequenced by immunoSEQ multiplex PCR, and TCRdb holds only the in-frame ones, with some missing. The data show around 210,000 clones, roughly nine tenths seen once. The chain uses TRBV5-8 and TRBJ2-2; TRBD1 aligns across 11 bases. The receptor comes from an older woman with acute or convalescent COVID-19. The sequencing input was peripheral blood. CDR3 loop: CASSSGQGADGELFF. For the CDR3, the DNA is TGTGCCAGCAGCTCTGGACAGGGGGCGGACGGGGAGCTGTTTTTT.